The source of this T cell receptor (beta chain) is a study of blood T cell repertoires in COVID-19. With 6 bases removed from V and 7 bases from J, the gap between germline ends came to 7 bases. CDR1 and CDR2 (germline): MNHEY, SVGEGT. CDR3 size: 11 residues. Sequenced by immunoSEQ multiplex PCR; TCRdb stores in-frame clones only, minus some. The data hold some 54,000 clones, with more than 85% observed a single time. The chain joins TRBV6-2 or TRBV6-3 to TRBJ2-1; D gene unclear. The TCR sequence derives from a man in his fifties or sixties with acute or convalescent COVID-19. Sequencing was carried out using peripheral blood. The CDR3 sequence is CASSISNEQFF. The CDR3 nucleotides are TGTGCCAGCAGCATATCTAATGAGCAGTTCTTC.